These 10 T cell receptor beta chains were all obtained from the same sample, sequenced in a study of blood T cell repertoires in COVID-19. Clones were read by immunoSEQ multiplex PCR, and TCRdb kept only the in-frame ones, dropping some. The profile shows roughly 140,000 clones, 70% to 90% of them singletons. Specimen: PBMCs or T cells enriched from blood (not recorded which). Receptor source: a woman younger than 45 with acute COVID-19.

V gene TRBV27 combines with J gene TRBJ2-7; TRBD2 matches at 7 bases. In germline, CDR1 is MNHEY, CDR2 SMNVEV (reference sequence). V gave up 0 bases and J gave up 0 bases; unmatched junction bases: 5. This CDR3 spans 16 amino acids. The CDR3 loop reads CASSLSLAAPSYEQYF. DNA for the CDR3: TGTGCCAGCAGTTTATCGCTAGCGGCCCCCTCCTACGAGCAGTACTTC.

This clone was detected only once. The chain carries TRBV6-5 and TRBJ2-2; 10 positions agree with TRBD1. V was clipped by 6 bases and J by 7 bases; unmatched bases: 8. The CDR3 loop spans 15 amino acids. Germline CDR1 is MNHEY and CDR2 is SVGAGI. Written as DNA, the CDR3 is TGTGCCAGCAGGAAGACAGGGGGCAATATCGGGGAGCTGTTTTTT. Amino acids: CASRKTGGNIGELFF.

This clone was seen a single time. The chain combines TRBV28 with TRBJ1-3, with 8 bases matching TRBD1. CDR3 size: 16 residues. CDR1 is MDHEN and CDR2 is SYDVKM in the germline V gene. Germline trimming cut 4 bases from V and 3 bases from J; bases unmatched to any gene: 8. As DNA, the CDR3 is TGTGCCAGCAGTTCCTCCGGGACAGGCTTTGGAAACACCATATATTTT. It yields the protein CASSSSGTGFGNTIYF.

The gene calls are TRBV7-2 and TRBJ1-2, with TRBD1 matching 7 bases. The V gene's germline CDR1 is SGHTA and CDR2 FQGNSA. CDR3 size: 17 residues. The junction had 9 bases not matched to a gene; V was cut back by 1 base and J by 1 base. CDR3 in DNA: TGTGCCAGCAGCTTAGGGGGCCGACAGGGCCTTAACTATGGCTACACCTTC. Translation gives CASSLGGRQGLNYGYTF.

The chain combines TRBV28 with TRBJ1-6; 10 positions agree with TRBD1. Germline CDR1 MDHEN, CDR2 SYDVKM. The length of the CDR3 is 14 residues. Losses at the gene ends were 6 bases for V and 10 bases for J; bases not matched to a gene: 6. The CDR3 nucleotides read TGTGCCAGCAGCTGGGACAGGGGCGGGTCACCCCTCCACTTT. The encoded protein is CASSWDRGGSPLHF.

The J gene is TRBJ1-1, the V gene TRBV6-2 or TRBV6-3; 10 bases match TRBD1. V trimming: 2 bases; J trimming: 3 bases; junction bases outside the gene matches: 3. Germline-derived CDR1 and CDR2 are MNHEY and SVGEGT. This CDR3 is 15 amino acids long. The CDR3: CASSYSGTGDTEAFF. CDR3 nucleotides: TGTGCCAGCAGTTACAGCGGGACAGGGGACACTGAAGCTTTCTTT.

CDR3 sequence reads: CASSDEDFTDTQYF. The CDR3 DNA reads as TGTGCCAGCAGTGATGAGGACTTCACAGATACGCAGTATTTT. The chain has TRBV25-1 and TRBJ2-3; a possible D gene is TRBD2 (5 bases). Per the germline V gene, CDR1 is MGHDK and CDR2 is SYGVNS. This CDR3 spans 14 amino acids. Trimming removed 3 bases from V and 2 bases from J, with 9 bases in between.

The chain recombines TRBV6-6 with TRBJ1-2; D is unresolved. The CDR3 has 11 amino acids. The germline gives CDR1 MNHNY, CDR2 SVGAGI (reference sequence). Trimming removed 6 bases from V and 7 bases from J, with 9 bases in between. The CDR3, as DNA: TGTGCCAGCAGCTTCGCTATTGGCTACACCTTC. Protein sequence: CASSFAIGYTF.

This chain links TRBV27 with TRBJ2-3, with a tentative D call TRBD1 (6 bases). The V end was cut by 3 bases, the J end by 5 bases, with 12 bases between. The germline gives CDR1 MNHEY, CDR2 SMNVEV (reference sequence). This CDR3 has 14 residues. The CDR3 nucleotides are TGTGCCAGCAGTTTTGTGGGGGCGGAAGATACGCAGTATTTT. Translation gives CASSFVGAEDTQYF.

This clone has a single count. This sequence joins TRBV15 and TRBJ1-5; D unclear. This CDR3 comprises 12 residues. CDR1 is LNHNV and CDR2 is YYDKDF in the germline V gene (reference sequence). V was cut by 3 bases and J by 5 bases, with 5 bases left in between. DNA of the CDR3: TGTGCCACCAGCAGGCGTGATCAGCCCCAGCATTTT. Translated: CATSRRDQPQHF.